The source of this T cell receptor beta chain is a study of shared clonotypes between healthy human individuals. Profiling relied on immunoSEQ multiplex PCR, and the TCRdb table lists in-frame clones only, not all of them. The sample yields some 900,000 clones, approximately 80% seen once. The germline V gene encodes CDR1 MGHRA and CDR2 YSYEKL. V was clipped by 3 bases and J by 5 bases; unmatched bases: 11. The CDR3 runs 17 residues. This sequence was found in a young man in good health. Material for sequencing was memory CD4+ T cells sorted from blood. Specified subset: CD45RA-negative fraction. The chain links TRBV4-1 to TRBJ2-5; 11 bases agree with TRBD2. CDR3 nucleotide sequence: TGCGCCAGCAGCCATGGACTACTAGCGGGAGACGGGGAGACCCAGTACTTC. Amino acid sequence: CASSHGLLAGDGETQYF.